Each of the 5 T cell receptor beta chains below was sequenced from the same sample in a study of OX40 agonist ivuxolimab in advanced cancers. The protocol was immunoSEQ multiplex PCR, while the TCRdb copy is restricted to in-frame clones and leaves out a portion. The table shows about 89,000 clones, with over 75% occurring only once. The material sequenced was CD4+ or CD8+ T cells sorted from blood, taken in a trial of the OX40 agonist ivuxolimab. The receptors originated from an adult with an advanced solid tumor such as melanoma, head and neck, liver or kidney cancer.

The chain has TRBV30 and TRBJ1-5; 7 nucleotides agree with TRBD1. The CDR3 length is 17 residues. From germline, CDR1 is GTSNPN and CDR2 SVGIG (reference sequence). The junction had 11 bases not matched to a gene; V was cut back by 3 bases and J by 0 bases. Written as DNA, the CDR3 is TGTGCCTGGAGCCTATCCCGGGACAGTTTTAGCAATCAGCCCCAGCATTTT. It codes for CAWSLSRDSFSNQPQHF.

The V call is TRBV7-8, the J call TRBJ2-2, with D uncertain. From germline, CDR1 is SGHVS and CDR2 FQNEAQ. The length of the CDR3 is 17 residues. V was cut by 6 bases and J by 5 bases, with 22 bases left in between. This CDR3 is CASSPPTASPRTGELFF. The CDR3 region has the DNA TGTGCCAGCAGTCCCCCGACGGCTTCCCCCAGGACCGGGGAGCTGTTTTTT. Based on the CDR3 plus reference TRBV7-8 and TRBJ2-2, the full variable domain is GAGVSQSPRYKVAKRGQDVALRCDPISGHVSLFWYQQALGQGPEFLTYFQNEAQLDKSGLPSDRFFAERPEGSVSTLKIQRTQQEDSAVYLCASSPPTASPRTGELFFGEGSRLTVL.

This sequence joins TRBV4-1 and TRBJ1-2, with a possible D match to TRBD1 (5 bases). Trimming pared 7 bases from V and 2 bases from J, leaving 17 bases between. The V gene's germline CDR1 is MGHRA and CDR2 YSYEKL. This CDR3 has 15 amino acids. CDR3 region: CASNSRKRDNYGYTF. The CDR3 DNA reads as TGCGCCAGCAACTCAAGGAAACGGGACAACTATGGCTACACCTTC.

The chain combines TRBV6-5 with TRBJ2-7; 7 positions agree with TRBD1. After removal of 5 bases from V and 7 bases from J, the junction contained 5 bases not matched to a gene. The CDR3 extends over 12 amino acids. Germline CDR1 reads MNHEY; CDR2 reads SVGAGI. The CDR3 DNA is TGTGCCAGCAGTCCGACAGGGTGGGAGCAGTACTTC. Residues: CASSPTGWEQYF.

The chain combines TRBV6-1 with TRBJ1-1; D is ambiguous. V was shortened by 7 bases and J by 0 bases, with 9 bases between the two germline ends. The germline V gene has CDR1 MNHNS and CDR2 SASEGT. The CDR3 loop spans 13 amino acids. The CDR3 nucleotides are TGTGCCAGCATCGGGAATTTGAACACTGAAGCTTTCTTT. Its translation is CASIGNLNTEAFF.